The 15 T cell receptor beta chains below all came from one sample that was sequenced in a study of OX40 agonist ivuxolimab in advanced cancers. Using immunoSEQ multiplex PCR, the repertoire was profiled, and TCRdb retains in-frame clones only, with some absent. This sample has roughly 93,000 clones; roughly four fifths occur once, and the top ten carry about 6%. This sample comprised CD4+ or CD8+ T cells sorted from blood, obtained in a trial of the OX40 agonist ivuxolimab. The receptors stem from an adult with an advanced solid tumor such as melanoma, head and neck, liver or kidney cancer.

The rearrangement links TRBV25-1 to TRBJ2-5, with 14 bases matching TRBD2. The J call may be faulty, since TRBJ2-7 better matches the DNA end. CDR3 length: 17 residues. In germline, CDR1 is MGHDK, CDR2 SYGVNS. For the CDR3, the DNA is TGTGCCAGCAGTGAAGCGGGACTAGCGGGGGTTACCTACGAGCAGTACTTC. Its protein is CASSEAGLAGVTYEQYF.

The genes are TRBV7-2 and TRBJ2-2, with 8 bases lining up with TRBD2. The junction had 6 bases not matched to a gene; V was cut back by 5 bases and J by 4 bases. The CDR3 is 15 residues long. Germline V gene lookup returns CDR1 SGHTA and CDR2 FQGNSA. The CDR3 region is CASSDITSGTGELFF. The CDR3, as DNA: TGTGCCAGCAGCGATATCACTAGCGGCACCGGGGAGCTGTTTTTT.

This rearrangement joins TRBV7-2 to TRBJ1-1, with TRBD1 as a possible D gene (5 bases). In germline, CDR1 is SGHTA, CDR2 FQGNSA. Trimming took 4 bases from V and 2 from J, leaving 14 bases between them. The CDR3 runs to 15 residues. The CDR3 loop is CASSSRDRFNTEAFF. The DNA for the CDR3 is TGTGCCAGCAGCTCGAGAGACAGATTTAACACTGAAGCTTTCTTT.

This sequence joins TRBV18 and TRBJ1-5; D perhaps matches TRBD1 (5 bases). CDR3 length equals 13 residues. The ends were cut back, 3 bases at V and 7 bases at J, with 10 bases in the middle. Germline V gene data show CDR1 as KGHSH and CDR2 as LQKENI. Here the CDR3 reads CASSPGRAQPQHF. For the CDR3, the DNA is TGTGCCAGCTCACCGGGCAGGGCGCAGCCCCAGCATTTT.

This chain connects TRBV6-5 to TRBJ2-3; D is unresolved. Germline CDR1 and CDR2: MNHEY and SVGAGI. The CDR3 consists of 15 residues. Between the trimmed V and J ends, which lost 4 bases and 4 bases, there was a span of 15 bases. Here the CDR3 reads CASSFAGQAADTQYF. In DNA form, the CDR3 reads TGTGCCAGCAGTTTCGCCGGCCAGGCTGCAGATACGCAGTATTTT.

The chain links TRBV7-6 to TRBJ2-7; TRBD1 agrees at 8 bases. Germline CDR1 and CDR2: SGHVS and FNYEAQ. The CDR3 runs to 14 residues. V shed 5 bases and J 5 bases; nucleotides not matched to a gene: 8. In DNA, the CDR3 is TGTGCCAGCAGCCCCCGACAGGGGTACAACGAGCAGTACTTC. This gives the protein CASSPRQGYNEQYF.

V gene TRBV2 combines with J gene TRBJ2-2; 8 bases are shared with TRBD1. V lost 6 bases to trimming and J lost 4 bases; unmatched junction nucleotides: 4. Looked up from germline, CDR1 is SNHLY and CDR2 is FYNNEI. The CDR3 loop spans 14 amino acids. CDR3 DNA sequence: TGTGCCAGCAGAGACAGGGGTATCACCGGGGAGCTGTTTTTT. It encodes CASRDRGITGELFF.

This clone was observed a single time. V gene TRBV5-1 combines with J gene TRBJ2-1; 14 bases fit TRBD2. With V trimmed by 8 bases and J by 6 bases, 1 base remained unmatched. The CDR3 loop spans 13 amino acids. From germline, CDR1 is SGHRS and CDR2 YFSETQ. CDR3 in amino acids: CASGLAGGNEQFF. As DNA, the CDR3 is TGCGCCAGTGGACTAGCGGGAGGCAATGAGCAGTTCTTC.

The rearrangement uses TRBV7-2 and TRBJ1-4; TRBD1 aligns across 9 bases. Germline V CDR1 and CDR2: SGHTA, FQGNSA. There are 15 residues in the CDR3. The ends lost 1 base at V and 7 bases at J; junction bases unmatched: 4. The DNA for the CDR3 is TGTGCCAGCAGCTTAGATGGGACAGGGCTTGAAAAACTGTTTTTT. Amino acid sequence: CASSLDGTGLEKLFF.

This rearrangement joins TRBV5-1 to TRBJ1-1; D ambiguous. The ends were cut back, 4 bases at V and 4 bases at J, with 14 bases in the middle. Germline-derived CDR1 and CDR2 are SGHRS and YFSETQ. The CDR3 runs to 14 residues. The CDR3 region is CASSPFRSRTEAFF. CDR3 bases: TGCGCCAGCAGCCCTTTCCGTTCGCGCACTGAAGCTTTCTTT. The full variable domain, in which reference TRBV5-1 and TRBJ1-1 provide the parts outside the CDR3, is KAGVTQTPRYLIKTRGQQVTLSCSPISGHRSVSWYQQTPGQGLQFLFEYFSETQRNKGNFPGRFSGRQFSNSRSEMNVSTLELGDSALYLCASSPFRSRTEAFFGQGTRLTVV.

V is TRBV6-1 and J is TRBJ2-7; tentative D call: TRBD1 (6 bases). V was shortened by 3 bases and J by 3 bases, with 15 bases between the two germline ends. CDR1 is MNHNS and CDR2 is SASEGT in the germline V gene. The CDR3 has 15 amino acids. The CDR3 here is CASSEYGTRDYEQYF. DNA for the CDR3: TGTGCCAGCAGTGAGTACGGGACAAGAGACTACGAGCAGTACTTC.

V usage is TRBV7-9 and J usage is TRBJ2-1; D is uncertain. Germline assignment: CDR1 SEHNR and CDR2 FQNEAQ (reference sequence). The CDR3 length is 11 residues. V was trimmed by 6 bases and J by 6 bases, leaving 6 bases between them. CDR3 protein: CASRVLNEQFF. The CDR3 bases are TGTGCCAGCAGAGTGCTCAATGAGCAGTTCTTC.

This clone showed up just a few times. The chain employs TRBV12-5 and TRBJ2-7; 10 bases are shared with TRBD1. The V gene end was trimmed by 6 bases and the J gene end by 3 bases; junction bases not matched to a gene: 5. This CDR3 has 14 residues. Per the germline V gene, CDR1 is LGHNT and CDR2 is FRNRAP. The CDR3 DNA reads as TGTGCTAGTGGCGGGGACAGGGGAAGCTACGAGCAGTACTTC. Translating gives CASGGDRGSYEQYF.

Here the CDR3 reads CASSALGTGEETQYF. The DNA for the CDR3 is TGTGCCAGCAGCGCCCTCGGGACAGGGGAAGAGACCCAGTACTTC. V is TRBV5-4 and J is TRBJ2-5; 10 bases agree with TRBD1. V was clipped by 4 bases and J by 3 bases; unmatched bases: 6. Germline CDR1 SGHNT, CDR2 YYREEE (reference sequence). This CDR3 has 15 residues. The full variable domain, rest sourced from reference TRBV5-4 and TRBJ2-5, is ETGVTQSPTHLIKTRGQQVTLRCSSQSGHNTVSWYQQALGQGPQFIFQYYREEENGRGNFPPRFSGLQFPNYSSELNVNALELDDSALYLCASSALGTGEETQYFGPGTRLLVL.

The rearrangement uses TRBV5-1 and TRBJ2-3; possibly TRBD2 for D (6 bases). V lost 1 base, J lost 3 bases, and 12 bases lay in between. The germline CDR1 and CDR2 sequences are SGHRS and YFSETQ. CDR3 length: 15 amino acids. This CDR3 reads CASSLQSGETDTQYF. CDR3 DNA sequence: TGCGCCAGCAGCTTGCAGTCGGGAGAGACAGATACGCAGTATTTT.